This T cell receptor beta chain originates from a study of OX40 agonist ivuxolimab in advanced cancers. Study information: At 0.01 to 10 mg/kg, ivuxolimab was administered intravenously to patients every 2 weeks. The diagnoses of dose-escalation patients were hepatocellular carcinoma, melanoma, renal cell or head and neck cancer.

The length of the CDR3 is 14 residues. Unmatched junction bases numbered 4, after V lost 7 bases and J lost 0 bases. The germline CDR1 and CDR2 sequences are SGHRS and YFSETQ. Method: immunoSEQ multiplex PCR; TCRdb's copy keeps in-frame clones and lacks some. Counted here are roughly 26,000 clones, 76% occurring once; the ten biggest clones make up about 15%. The V gene is TRBV5-1, the J gene TRBJ1-3, with 7 bases identical to TRBD1. The sequence derives from an adult with an advanced solid tumor such as melanoma, head and neck, liver or kidney cancer. The sample in question was CD4+ or CD8+ T cells sorted from blood, obtained in a trial of the OX40 agonist ivuxolimab. The CDR3 loop is CASGGTDSGNTIYF. The CDR3 bases are TGCGCCAGCGGAGGGACAGACTCTGGAAACACCATATATTTT.